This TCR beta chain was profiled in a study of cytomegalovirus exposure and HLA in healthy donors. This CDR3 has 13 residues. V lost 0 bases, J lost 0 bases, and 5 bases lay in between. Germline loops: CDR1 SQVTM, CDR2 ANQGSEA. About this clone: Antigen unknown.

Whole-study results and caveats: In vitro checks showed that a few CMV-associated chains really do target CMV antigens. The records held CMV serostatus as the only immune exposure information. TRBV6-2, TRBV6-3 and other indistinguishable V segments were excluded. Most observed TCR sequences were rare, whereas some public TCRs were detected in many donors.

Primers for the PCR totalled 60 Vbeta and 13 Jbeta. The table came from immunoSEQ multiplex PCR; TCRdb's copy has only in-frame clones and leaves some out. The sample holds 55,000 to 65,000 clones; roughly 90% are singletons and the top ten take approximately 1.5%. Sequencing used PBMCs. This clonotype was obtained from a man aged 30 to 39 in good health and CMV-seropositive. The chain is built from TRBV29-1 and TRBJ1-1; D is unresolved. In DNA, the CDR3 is TGCAGCGTTGAAGAGAACATGAACACTGAAGCTTTCTTT. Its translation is CSVEENMNTEAFF. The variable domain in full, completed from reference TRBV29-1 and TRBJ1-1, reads SAVISQKPSRDICQRGTSLTIQCQVDSQVTMMFWYRQQPGQSLTLIATANQGSEATYESGFVIDKFPISRPNLTFSTLTVSNMSPEDSSIYLCSVEENMNTEAFFGQGTRLTVV.